The 19 T cell receptor beta chains listed next were all sequenced from one sample in a study of blood T cell repertoires in COVID-19. Profiling relied on immunoSEQ multiplex PCR, and the TCRdb table lists in-frame clones only, not all of them. The repertoire holds about 87,000 clones, with 65% to 85% as singletons. The sequenced sample was peripheral blood. The receptors were sampled from an older woman with acute or convalescent COVID-19.

The genes are TRBV10-2 and TRBJ2-1, with 12 bases matching TRBD2. V was clipped by 5 bases and J by 10 bases; unmatched bases: 3. The CDR3 runs 13 residues. Germline V gene sequence: CDR1 WSHSY, CDR2 SAAADI. The CDR3 protein is CASSTSGGPEQFF. DNA for the CDR3: TGCGCCAGCAGTACTAGCGGGGGGCCCGAGCAGTTCTTC.

CDR3 residues: CASSSTQGSYEQYF. In nucleotides, the CDR3 is TGTGCCAGCAGTTCCACACAGGGATCCTACGAGCAGTACTTC. J is TRBJ2-7 and V is TRBV7-9; TRBD1 is a possible D gene (6 bases). The CDR3 covers 14 residues. The V gene's germline CDR1 is SEHNR and CDR2 FQNEAQ (reference sequence). V lost 6 bases and J 1 base, leaving 13 bases between the germline ends.

This clone was observed a few times. The V call is TRBV9, the J call TRBJ2-3, with 9 bases fitting TRBD2. The CDR3 is 21 residues long. With 0 bases clipped from V and 6 bases from J, the junction kept 23 bases outside the gene matches. CDR1 SGDLS and CDR2 YYNGEE come from the germline V gene. CDR3 DNA sequence: TGTGCCAGCAGCGTAGCGTATTCGGAAGGTTGGCGGGGGGGCCGGGTGGATACGCAGTATTTT. Protein product: CASSVAYSEGWRGGRVDTQYF.

This sequence joins TRBV18 and TRBJ1-1, with 7 bases fitting TRBD1. The V and J ends lost 5 bases and 2 bases, in that order; junction bases with no gene match: 5. This CDR3 contains 14 residues. Germline assignment: CDR1 KGHSH and CDR2 LQKENI. The CDR3 reads CASSVRQGNTEAFF. CDR3 DNA: TGTGCCAGCTCAGTACGACAGGGTAACACTGAAGCTTTCTTT.

The chain links TRBV5-1 to TRBJ2-1; D is unclear. There are 14 residues in the CDR3. Germline V gene lookup returns CDR1 SGHRS and CDR2 YFSETQ. With 0 bases removed from V and 3 bases from J, the gap between germline ends came to 7 bases. CDR3 bases: TGCGCCAGCAGCTTGGACGGTGGCTACAATGAGCAGTTCTTC. It yields the protein CASSLDGGYNEQFF.

The chain uses TRBV19 and TRBJ1-5; D gene uncertain. Germline-derived CDR1 and CDR2 are LNHDA and SQIVND (reference sequence). With 7 bases removed from V and 9 bases from J, the gap between germline ends came to 19 bases. This CDR3 is built from 14 residues. CDR3 bases: TGTGCCAGTACGTCGGACTTGAGTCCGCGGCCCCAGCATTTT. The encoded protein is CASTSDLSPRPQHF.

By proportion, this clone is medium-sized (0.01 to 0.1%). The chain uses TRBV11-2 and TRBJ2-7; TRBD2 might be the D (6 bases). Germline V gives CDR1 SGHAT, CDR2 FQNNGV. The germline V and J ends were trimmed by 1 base and 5 bases, with 12 bases remaining between them. CDR3 length: 14 amino acids. The CDR3: CASSLGLERDEQYF. The DNA for the CDR3 is TGTGCCAGCAGCTTAGGACTAGAACGGGACGAGCAGTACTTC.

DNA for the CDR3: TGCGCCAGCAGCTTTTCCATCCGCAGGCTAGCGGGACAAGAGACCCAGTACTTC. It encodes CASSFSIRRLAGQETQYF. The chain carries TRBV4-1 and TRBJ2-5; TRBD2 agrees at 9 bases. Looked up from germline, CDR1 is MGHRA and CDR2 is YSYEKL. The J segment lost 2 bases and the V segment lost 5 bases, leaving 15 bases of the junction unmatched. The length of the CDR3 is 18 residues.

The rearrangement joins TRBV7-9 to TRBJ2-7; 8 bases line up with TRBD2. V shed 1 base, J shed 4 bases, and the junction held 3 bases outside the gene matches. The CDR3 consists of 14 residues. Germline V gene data show CDR1 as SEHNR and CDR2 as FQNEAQ (reference sequence). CDR3 in amino acids: CASSLVIAGYEQYF. The CDR3, as DNA: TGTGCCAGCAGCTTAGTTATAGCGGGGTACGAGCAGTACTTC.

This clone was seen only a few times. The J gene is TRBJ1-5, the V gene TRBV6-1; D may be TRBD1 (6 bases). Trimming pared 2 bases from V and 3 bases from J, leaving 14 bases between. This CDR3 region has 16 residues. CDR1 is MNHNS, CDR2 SASEGT, per germline. The CDR3 DNA sequence: TGTGCCAGCAGTGAAAGGGGGGGTGCCAACAATCAGCCCCAGCATTTT. Its translation: CASSERGGANNQPQHF.

The chain carries TRBV11-3 and TRBJ1-1; no reliable D call. Germline V gene lookup returns CDR1 SGHNT and CDR2 YENEEA. The CDR3 is 13 residues long. The germline V and J ends were trimmed by 4 bases and 1 base, with 7 bases remaining between them. CDR3 region: CASSYEQNTEAFF. In DNA, the CDR3 is TGTGCCAGCAGCTACGAGCAGAACACTGAAGCTTTCTTT.

The rearrangement joins TRBV5-1 to TRBJ2-4; 13 bases match TRBD2. The V segment lost 1 base and the J segment 9 bases; nucleotides outside the gene matches: 4. This CDR3 has 15 amino acids. The germline CDR1 and CDR2 sequences are SGHRS and YFSETQ. The CDR3 DNA is TGCGCCAGCAGCTTGACTAGCGGGGGGGCCGGCATTCAGTACTTC. This sequence encodes CASSLTSGGAGIQYF.

V usage is TRBV10-3 and J usage is TRBJ2-2; D call uncertain. Trimming stripped 1 base from V and 7 bases from J, with 10 bases between. Germline lookup yields CDR1 ENHRY and CDR2 SYGVKD. The CDR3 is 14 residues long. Here the CDR3 DNA reads TGTGCCATCAGTGAGTATGGCGGTGGCGGGGAGCTGTTTTTT. Its protein is CAISEYGGGGELFF.

V gene TRBV2 combines with J gene TRBJ1-2; the match to TRBD1 covers 8 bases. The J segment lost 3 bases and the V segment lost 6 bases, leaving 6 bases of the junction unmatched. CDR1 is SNHLY, CDR2 FYNNEI, per germline. The CDR3 totals 14 residues. The CDR3 bases are TGTGCCAGCAGATCACAGGGGGGCGACTATGGCTACACCTTC. Translating gives CASRSQGGDYGYTF.

This chain joins TRBV9 and TRBJ2-3; 8 bases align to TRBD2. CDR1 and CDR2 from the germline V gene are SGDLS and YYNGEE. With 0 bases clipped from V and 6 bases from J, the junction kept 6 bases outside the gene matches. This CDR3 is 15 amino acids long. The CDR3 coding sequence is TGTGCCAGCAGCGTAGTGTCGGGGGGGCTGGATACGCAGTATTTT. Protein: CASSVVSGGLDTQYF.

The chain links TRBV5-1 to TRBJ1-2, with 7 bases lining up with TRBD1. The CDR3 spans 18 residues. After removal of 0 bases from V and 4 bases from J, the junction contained 15 bases not matched to a gene. In germline, CDR1 is SGHRS, CDR2 YFSETQ. Here the CDR3 DNA reads TGCGCCAGCAGCTTGGCACCGATACAGGGGATGAGTATCTATGGCTACACCTTC. This gives the protein CASSLAPIQGMSIYGYTF.

This chain links TRBV19 with TRBJ2-7; D may be TRBD1 (5 bases). Between the trimmed V and J ends, which lost 5 bases and 3 bases, there was a span of 23 bases. There are 17 residues in the CDR3. Germline assignment: CDR1 LNHDA and CDR2 SQIVND (reference sequence). The CDR3 reads CASSSLRQTGPHYEQYF. CDR3 nucleotide sequence: TGTGCCAGTAGTTCCCTTAGACAGACCGGTCCGCACTACGAGCAGTACTTC.

The genes are TRBV9 and TRBJ1-4, with 11 bases lining up with TRBD1. There are 19 residues in the CDR3. Germline lookup yields CDR1 SGDLS and CDR2 YYNGEE. The trim removed 1 base at V and 4 bases at J, leaving 12 bases unmatched. The CDR3 is CASSVQPVDRGLGNEKLFF. The CDR3 DNA sequence: TGTGCCAGCAGCGTACAACCCGTGGACAGGGGGCTTGGTAATGAAAAACTGTTTTTT.

This clone was counted between two and nine times. The chain uses TRBV5-4 and TRBJ1-1; D may be TRBD1 (5 bases). The germline V gene has CDR1 SGHNT and CDR2 YYREEE (reference sequence). Trimming cost V 4 bases and J 0 bases, with 16 bases left between them. The CDR3 loop spans 16 amino acids. The CDR3 reads CASSLYRTLLNTEAFF. CDR3 DNA: TGTGCCAGCAGCCTATACAGGACACTACTGAACACTGAAGCTTTCTTT.